The table lists the clone carrying this T cell receptor beta chain with a few counts. The antigen remains unidentified. The sample originates from a study of CD8 T cells in ankylosing spondylitis. Quantitative barcoded 5'-RACE was used to prepare TCR beta libraries. TCRdb reprocessed the 5' RACE reads with MiXCR, giving one entry per CDR3 protein. The sample has 250,000 to 300,000 distinct CDR3 sequences; over 15% are singletons. Study results and limitations: Within matched ankylosing spondylitis synovial fluid, disease-linked clones were reportedly significantly enriched. A motif in TCR beta, a set of roughly 8 highly homologous variants, appeared characteristic of ankylosing spondylitis blood. Peripheral blood samples showed relatively rare disease-linked clones, and these clones were CD8+.

This TCR was recovered from a male donor with ankylosing spondylitis or in good health (not recorded which). Sequenced: blood, either unsorted or a sorted T cell fraction (not recorded which).

The CDR3 loop is CASSIPQGLNEQFF. Here the CDR3 DNA reads TGTGCCAGTAGTATCCCTCAGGGTTTGAATGAGCAGTTCTTC. The chain links TRBV19 to TRBJ2-1, with a tentative D call TRBD1 (5 bases). The length of the CDR3 is 14 residues. Germline V gene lookup returns CDR1 LNHDA and CDR2 SQIVND (reference sequence). Trimming took off 3 bases at V and 7 bases at J, with 13 bases between the two ends.